These 25 T cell receptor beta chains came from one sample sequenced in a study of blood T cell repertoires in COVID-19. Produced via immunoSEQ multiplex PCR; TCRdb's table is partial and in-frame only. Of about 250,000 clones listed, about nine tenths are singletons. Sequencing input: peripheral blood. These receptors were taken from a woman in her sixties or seventies who had recovered from COVID-19.

The chain uses TRBV7-9 and TRBJ2-7; D possibly corresponds to TRBD2 (6 bases). Per the germline V gene, CDR1 is SEHNR and CDR2 is FQNEAQ (reference sequence). The CDR3 has 15 amino acids. The V end lost 5 bases, the J end lost 0 bases, and 14 bases lay between the germline ends. This CDR3 is CASSPIAVVSYEQYF. CDR3 nucleotide sequence: TGTGCCAGCAGCCCAATAGCGGTTGTCTCCTACGAGCAGTACTTC. Full variable domain (missing parts from reference TRBV7-9 and TRBJ2-7): DTGVSQNPRHKITKRGQNVTFRCDPISEHNRLYWYRQTLGQGPEFLTYFQNEAQLEKSRLLSDRFSAERPKGSFSTLEIQRTEQGDSAMYLCASSPIAVVSYEQYFGPGTRLTVT.

The chain recombines TRBV7-8 with TRBJ1-4, with 8 bases fitting TRBD1. Per germline, CDR1 SGHVS and CDR2 FQNEAQ. The junction had 9 bases not matched to a gene; V was cut back by 5 bases and J by 7 bases. The CDR3 covers 15 residues. CDR3 sequence (DNA): TGTGCCAGCAGCGCCCGGACAGGGTCGGGTGAAAAACTGTTTTTT. Its protein is CASSARTGSGEKLFF.

The chain joins TRBV5-6 to TRBJ2-5; perhaps TRBD2 as D (5 bases). The CDR3 extends over 14 amino acids. The germline gives CDR1 SGHDT, CDR2 YYEEEE. Trimming shortened V by 3 bases and J by 1 base, and 10 bases separated the two germline ends. In DNA form, the CDR3 reads TGTGCCAGCAGCTGGGCGGGTTCCCAAGAGACCCAGTACTTC. It yields the protein CASSWAGSQETQYF.

V and J are TRBV5-1 and TRBJ1-4; the D gene is possibly TRBD1 (6 bases). Germline V gives CDR1 SGHRS, CDR2 YFSETQ. V was pared by 0 bases and J by 8 bases, with 11 bases between. CDR3 length: 14 residues. The CDR3 sequence: CASSLGQVEEKLFF. The CDR3 DNA is TGCGCCAGCAGCTTGGGACAGGTTGAGGAAAAACTGTTTTTT.

The rearrangement uses TRBV24-1 and TRBJ2-2, with TRBD1 as a possible D gene (5 bases). Trimming removed 4 bases from V and 4 bases from J, with 15 bases in between. Germline CDR1 reads KGHDR; CDR2 reads SFDVKD. CDR3 length equals 16 residues. The CDR3 nucleotides are TGTGCCACCAGTGACCATGGCAGGGATATCACCGGGGAGCTGTTTTTT. This encodes CATSDHGRDITGELFF.

This clone was observed once. V gene TRBV29-1 combines with J gene TRBJ1-4; 8 bases are shared with TRBD1. The germline CDR1 and CDR2 sequences are SQVTM and ANQGSEA. V lost 5 bases to trimming and J lost 3 bases; unmatched junction nucleotides: 2. The CDR3 loop spans 13 amino acids. CDR3 loop: CSVLQGANEKLFF. DNA of the CDR3: TGCAGCGTTTTACAGGGGGCTAATGAAAAACTGTTTTTT.

The chain employs TRBV5-4 and TRBJ1-4; 12 bases map to TRBD1. CDR1 is SGHNT, CDR2 YYREEE, per germline (reference sequence). V lost 5 bases and J lost 2; bases outside the gene matches: 1. The CDR3 has 15 residues. CDR3: CASRGQGATNEKLFF. The CDR3 nucleotides are TGTGCCAGCAGGGGACAGGGGGCTACTAATGAAAAACTGTTTTTT.

The genes are TRBV27 and TRBJ2-3; 9 bases agree with TRBD1. CDR3 length: 14 residues. CDR1 and CDR2 from the germline V gene are MNHEY and SMNVEV (reference sequence). V lost 5 bases, J lost 4 bases, and 4 bases stayed unmatched. CDR3 bases: TGTGCCAGCAGTATCGGGACAGGGTCAGATACGCAGTATTTT. Its protein is CASSIGTGSDTQYF.

V and J are TRBV10-3 and TRBJ1-5, with 10 bases matching TRBD1. V dropped 6 bases and J dropped 6; count of bases not matched to a gene: 5. In germline, CDR1 is ENHRY, CDR2 SYGVKD. The CDR3 contains 14 residues. The CDR3 DNA is TGTGCCATCAGGGGACAGGGGTTGGGTCAGCCCCAGCATTTT. Translating gives CAIRGQGLGQPQHF.

The chain couples TRBV6-5 to TRBJ2-3, with D uncertain. The CDR3 extends over 14 amino acids. Germline V lookup: CDR1 MNHEY, CDR2 SVGAGI. The V gene lost 2 bases and the J gene lost 4 bases, with 10 bases spanning the gap. The CDR3 spells CASSYAASSDTQYF. CDR3 DNA sequence: TGTGCCAGCAGTTACGCGGCTAGTTCAGATACGCAGTATTTT.

The chain employs TRBV7-8 and TRBJ2-7; the match to TRBD1 covers 7 bases. The ends lost 3 bases at V and 3 bases at J; junction bases unmatched: 5. The CDR3 is 14 residues long. Germline V CDR1 and CDR2: SGHVS, FQNEAQ. CDR3 DNA sequence: TGTGCCAGCAGCTTGACAGGGACGGGCTACGAGCAGTACTTC. Amino acid sequence: CASSLTGTGYEQYF.

V usage is TRBV11-2 and J usage is TRBJ1-4, with D unresolved. The CDR3 sequence is 13 residues long. Germline V CDR1 and CDR2: SGHAT, FQNNGV. The V end lost 5 bases, the J end lost 6 bases, and 10 bases lay between the germline ends. CDR3 nucleotide sequence: TGTGCCAGCAGCCCGGACTATCATGAAAAACTGTTTTTT. Translating it yields CASSPDYHEKLFF.

The chain is built from TRBV6-4 and TRBJ1-1, with D unclear. CDR1 is MRHNA, CDR2 SNTAGT, per germline. Trimming removed 5 bases at V and 4 bases at J, with 11 bases between. This CDR3 has 13 amino acids. DNA for the CDR3: TGTGCCAGCAGTTCAGAGGAGAGCACTGAAGCTTTCTTT. Protein sequence: CASSSEESTEAFF.

This clone has just a few counts. An end of the junction differs from the germline gene, which may be a read error. The genes are TRBV7-3 and TRBJ2-2; 8 bases align to TRBD2. Germline V gene sequence: CDR1 SGHTA, CDR2 FQGTGA. CDR3 size: 17 residues. Here the CDR3 DNA reads TGTGCCAGCAGCCCGTTCAGTAGCGGGGCAAACAGCGGGGAGCTGTTTTTT. It encodes CASSPFSSGANSGELFF.

This clone was counted between two and nine times. CDR3 sequence (DNA): TGTGCCAGCGAGGGTGAGGCCACTGAAGCTTTCTTT. Translation: CASEGEATEAFF. This chain joins TRBV2 and TRBJ1-1; D gene uncertain. V lost 8 bases to trimming and J lost 4 bases, with 11 bases between them. The CDR3 covers 12 residues. CDR1 is SNHLY and CDR2 is FYNNEI in the germline V gene.

The CDR3 DNA reads TGTGCCAGCAGCCTAGAAGGACAGGCTTTTGGCTATGGCTACACCTTC. It is translated as CASSLEGQAFGYGYTF. This chain connects TRBV3-1 (or the pseudogene TRBV3-2) to TRBJ1-2; TRBD1 agrees at 7 bases. The J segment lost 4 bases and the V segment lost 4 bases, leaving 12 bases of the junction unmatched. The CDR3 loop spans 16 amino acids. CDR1 and CDR2 (germline): LGHDT, YNNKEL (reference sequence).

The chain joins TRBV6-2 or TRBV6-3 to TRBJ2-3; 9 bases agree with TRBD2. Per the germline V gene, CDR1 is MNHEY and CDR2 is SVGEGT. This CDR3 region has 16 residues. The trim removed 6 bases at V and 3 bases at J, leaving 10 bases unmatched. The CDR3 nucleotides are TGTGCCAGCAGCCGCGGGGGGGGTTTAAGAACAGATACGCAGTATTTT. This codes for CASSRGGGLRTDTQYF.

The rearrangement uses TRBV18 and TRBJ2-3; 7 bases match TRBD2. The ends lost 8 bases at V and 2 bases at J; junction bases unmatched: 7. Looked up from germline, CDR1 is KGHSH and CDR2 is LQKENI. This CDR3 is 14 amino acids long. CDR3 in DNA: TGTGCCAGCCTGGAGCGGGGTATCACAGATACGCAGTATTTT. Protein sequence: CASLERGITDTQYF.

The gene calls are TRBV4-1 and TRBJ2-5, with 9 bases lining up with TRBD1. The germline V gene has CDR1 MGHRA and CDR2 YSYEKL. The CDR3 is 16 amino acids. V lost 0 bases to trimming and J lost 5 bases; unmatched junction nucleotides: 7. The CDR3 sequence is CASSQDPGQGWETQYF. The DNA for the CDR3 is TGCGCCAGCAGCCAAGATCCAGGACAGGGGTGGGAGACCCAGTACTTC.

This clone came up once. The rearrangement links TRBV9 to TRBJ2-3; TRBD1 might be the D (6 bases). Germline loops: CDR1 SGDLS, CDR2 YYNGEE. The V gene lost 4 bases and the J gene lost 2 bases, with 11 bases spanning the gap. This CDR3 spans 14 amino acids. For the CDR3, the DNA is TGTGCCAGCAGCAACCGGGACAACACAGATACGCAGTATTTT. Translation gives CASSNRDNTDTQYF.

The gene calls are TRBV2 and TRBJ1-5, with D unclear. Per the germline V gene, CDR1 is SNHLY and CDR2 is FYNNEI. The CDR3 has 14 amino acids. Trimming left V 5 bases short and J 5 bases short, with 13 bases between. CDR3 nucleotides: TGTGCCAGCAGTTATTCTGGGCAGTATCAGCCCCAGCATTTT. Its protein is CASSYSGQYQPQHF.

This clone came up a few times. This chain links TRBV6-6 with TRBJ1-4; D unresolved. This CDR3 has 15 amino acids. Germline V gives CDR1 MNHNY, CDR2 SVGAGI (reference sequence). Deletions cut 2 bases from V and 8 bases from J, with 15 bases between. The CDR3 DNA is TGTGCCAGCAGTTACCGGCCCCGCTCGGAGGAAAAACTGTTTTTT. As protein: CASSYRPRSEEKLFF.

As DNA, the CDR3 is TGTGCCAGCTCCCTTCAGCCGGAGAGCTACAATGAGCAGTTCTTC. As protein: CASSLQPESYNEQFF. This chain links TRBV11-2 with TRBJ2-1; no definite D call. Deletions cut 8 bases from V and 3 bases from J, with 17 bases between. The CDR3 loop spans 15 amino acids. The germline V gene has CDR1 SGHAT and CDR2 FQNNGV.

This sequence joins TRBV7-9 and TRBJ1-3; D remains ambiguous. The V end lost 3 bases, the J end lost 2 bases, and 8 bases lay between the germline ends. Germline V gene data show CDR1 as SEHNR and CDR2 as FQNEAQ (reference sequence). The length of the CDR3 is 14 residues. The CDR3 here is CASSLVRAGNTIYF. The DNA for the CDR3 is TGTGCCAGCAGCTTGGTTCGGGCTGGAAACACCATATATTTT.

This rearrangement joins TRBV11-2 to TRBJ2-7; a possible D gene is TRBD1 (5 bases). The V and J ends lost 4 bases and 4 bases respectively, with 14 bases between them. In germline, CDR1 is SGHAT, CDR2 FQNNGV. This CDR3 spans 14 amino acids. Written as DNA, the CDR3 is TGTGCCAGCAGCTCCCTTAGGGGTGGTTACGAGCAGTACTTC. It encodes CASSSLRGGYEQYF.